This T cell receptor beta chain was profiled in a study of cytomegalovirus exposure and HLA in healthy donors. PCR involved 60 Vbeta and 13 Jbeta primers. Some clones are missing from TCRdb's copy, which holds only in-frame ones; the method was immunoSEQ multiplex PCR. The sample has about 60,000 clones, approximately 70% seen once. V gave up 3 bases and J gave up 1 base; unmatched junction bases: 1. This CDR3 contains 14 residues. Looked up from germline, CDR1 is SGHTA and CDR2 is FQGNSA. Sample: PBMCs. The chain links TRBV7-2 to TRBJ1-1; 8 positions agree with TRBD1. This sequence was found in a woman aged 60-70 years in good health and CMV-seropositive. In DNA form, the CDR3 reads TGTGCCAGCAGCTTGGGACAGGCGAACACTGAAGCTTTCTTT. Protein: CASSLGQANTEAFF.